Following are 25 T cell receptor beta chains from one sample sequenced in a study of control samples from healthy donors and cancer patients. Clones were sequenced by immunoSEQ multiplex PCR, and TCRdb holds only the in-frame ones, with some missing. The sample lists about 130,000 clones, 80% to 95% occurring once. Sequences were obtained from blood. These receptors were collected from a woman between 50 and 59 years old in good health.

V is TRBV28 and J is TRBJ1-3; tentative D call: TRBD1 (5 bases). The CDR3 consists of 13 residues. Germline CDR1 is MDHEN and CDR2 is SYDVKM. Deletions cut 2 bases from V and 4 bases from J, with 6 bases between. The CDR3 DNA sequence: TGTGCCAGCAGTTTAGGGACGGGAAACACCATATATTTT. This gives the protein CASSLGTGNTIYF.

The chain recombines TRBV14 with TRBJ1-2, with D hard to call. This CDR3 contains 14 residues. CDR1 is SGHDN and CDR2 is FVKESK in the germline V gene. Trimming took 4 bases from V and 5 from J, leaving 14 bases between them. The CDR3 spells CASSPRPGGYGYTF. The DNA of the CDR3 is TGTGCCAGCAGCCCCCGGCCTGGAGGGTATGGCTACACCTTC.

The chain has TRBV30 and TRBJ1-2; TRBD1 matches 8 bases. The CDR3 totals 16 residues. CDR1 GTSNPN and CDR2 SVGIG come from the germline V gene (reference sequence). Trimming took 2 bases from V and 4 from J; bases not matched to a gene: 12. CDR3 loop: CAWSRGTSRGRYGYTF. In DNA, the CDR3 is TGTGCCTGGAGTAGAGGGACTAGCAGGGGGCGCTATGGCTACACCTTC.

CDR3: CASSLRRDVEAFF. CDR3 bases: TGCGCCAGCAGCCTCCGCAGGGATGTTGAAGCTTTCTTT. V and J are TRBV5-1 and TRBJ1-1; tentative D call: TRBD1 (5 bases). CDR3 length: 13 amino acids. The germline CDR1 and CDR2 sequences are SGHRS and YFSETQ. Deletions cut 4 bases from V and 7 bases from J, with 14 bases between.

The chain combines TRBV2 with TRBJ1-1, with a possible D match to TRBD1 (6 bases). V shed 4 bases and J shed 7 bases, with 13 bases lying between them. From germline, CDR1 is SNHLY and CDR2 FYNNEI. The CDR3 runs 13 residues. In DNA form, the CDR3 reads TGTGCCAGCAGTGCGGGGGGGCAGGATGAAGCTTTCTTT. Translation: CASSAGGQDEAFF.

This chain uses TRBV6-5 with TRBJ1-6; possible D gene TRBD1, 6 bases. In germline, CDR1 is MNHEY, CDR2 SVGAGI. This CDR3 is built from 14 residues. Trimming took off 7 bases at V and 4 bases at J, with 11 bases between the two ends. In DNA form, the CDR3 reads TGTGCCAGCACCCTGGACAGTTATAATTCACCCCTCCACTTT. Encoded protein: CASTLDSYNSPLHF.

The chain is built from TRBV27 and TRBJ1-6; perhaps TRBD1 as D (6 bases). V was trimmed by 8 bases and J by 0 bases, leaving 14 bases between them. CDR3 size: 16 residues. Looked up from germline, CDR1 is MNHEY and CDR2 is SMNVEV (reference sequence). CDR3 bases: TGTGCCAGCGGGAGGGGGTTTAGCTCCTATAATTCACCCCTCCACTTT. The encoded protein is CASGRGFSSYNSPLHF.

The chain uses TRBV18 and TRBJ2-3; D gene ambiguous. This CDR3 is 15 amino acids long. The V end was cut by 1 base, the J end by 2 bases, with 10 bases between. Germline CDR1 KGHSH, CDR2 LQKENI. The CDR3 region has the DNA TGTGCCAGCTCACCACGGGCCAGAAACACAGATACGCAGTATTTT. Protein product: CASSPRARNTDTQYF.

The CDR3 sequence: CASSLSDRGSPLHF. CDR3 bases: TGTGCCAGCAGTTTATCGGACAGGGGCTCACCCCTCCACTTT. The V call is TRBV28, the J call TRBJ1-6; TRBD1 matches at 9 bases. This CDR3 comprises 14 residues. V dropped 1 base and J dropped 10; count of bases not matched to a gene: 2. CDR1 and CDR2 from the germline V gene are MDHEN and SYDVKM. The variable domain in full, completed from reference TRBV28 and TRBJ1-6, reads DVKVTQSSRYLVKRTGEKVFLECVQDMDHENMFWYRQDPGLGLRLIYFSYDVKMKEKGDIPEGYSVSREKKERFSLILESASTNQTSMYLCASSLSDRGSPLHFGNGTRLTVT.

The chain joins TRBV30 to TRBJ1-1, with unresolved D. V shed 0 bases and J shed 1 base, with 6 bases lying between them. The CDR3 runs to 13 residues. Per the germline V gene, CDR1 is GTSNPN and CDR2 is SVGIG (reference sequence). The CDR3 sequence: CAWSVRGNTEAFF. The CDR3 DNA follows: TGTGCCTGGAGTGTACGGGGGAACACTGAAGCTTTCTTT.

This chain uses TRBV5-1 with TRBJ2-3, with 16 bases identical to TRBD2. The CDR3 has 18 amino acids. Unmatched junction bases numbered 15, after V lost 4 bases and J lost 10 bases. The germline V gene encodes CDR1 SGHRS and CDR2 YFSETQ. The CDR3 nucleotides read TGCGCCAGCAGCCCGGCCGGGACTAGCGGGAGGGTGGTCCCCTCGCAGTATTTT. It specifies CASSPAGTSGRVVPSQYF.

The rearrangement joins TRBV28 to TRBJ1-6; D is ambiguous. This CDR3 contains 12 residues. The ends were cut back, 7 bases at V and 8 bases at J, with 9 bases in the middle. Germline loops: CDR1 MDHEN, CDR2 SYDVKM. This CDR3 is CASNLSYSPLHF. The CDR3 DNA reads TGTGCCAGCAACCTGAGTTATTCACCCCTCCACTTT.

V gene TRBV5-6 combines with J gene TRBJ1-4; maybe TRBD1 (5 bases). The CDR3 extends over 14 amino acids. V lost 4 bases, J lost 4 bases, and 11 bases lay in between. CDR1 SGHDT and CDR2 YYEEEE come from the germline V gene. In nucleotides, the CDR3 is TGTGCCAGCAGCCCCGGGACCCTTAATGAAAAACTGTTTTTT. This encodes CASSPGTLNEKLFF. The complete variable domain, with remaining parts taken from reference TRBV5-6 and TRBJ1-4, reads DAGVTQSPTHLIKTRGQQVTLRCSPKSGHDTVSWYQQALGQGPQFIFQYYEEEERQRGNFPDRFSGHQFPNYSSELNVNALLLGDSALYLCASSPGTLNEKLFFGSGTQLSVL.

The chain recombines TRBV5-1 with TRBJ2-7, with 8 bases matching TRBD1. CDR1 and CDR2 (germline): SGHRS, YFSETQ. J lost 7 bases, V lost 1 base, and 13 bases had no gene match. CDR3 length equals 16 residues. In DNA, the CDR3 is TGCGCCAGCAGCTTGAGCTCGGGACAGGCTCCGAGGGAGCAGTACTTC. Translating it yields CASSLSSGQAPREQYF. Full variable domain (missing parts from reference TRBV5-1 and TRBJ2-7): KAGVTQTPRYLIKTRGQQVTLSCSPISGHRSVSWYQQTPGQGLQFLFEYFSETQRNKGNFPGRFSGRQFSNSRSEMNVSTLELGDSALYLCASSLSSGQAPREQYFGPGTRLTVT.

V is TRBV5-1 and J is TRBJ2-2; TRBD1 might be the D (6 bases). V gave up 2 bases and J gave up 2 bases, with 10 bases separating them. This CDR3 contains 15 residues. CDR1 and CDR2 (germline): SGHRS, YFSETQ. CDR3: CASSFGDINTGELFF. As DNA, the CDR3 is TGCGCCAGCAGCTTCGGGGACATAAACACCGGGGAGCTGTTTTTT.

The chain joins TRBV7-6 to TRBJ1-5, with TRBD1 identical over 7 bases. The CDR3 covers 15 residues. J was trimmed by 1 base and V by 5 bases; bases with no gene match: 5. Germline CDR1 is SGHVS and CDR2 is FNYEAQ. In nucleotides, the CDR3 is TGTGCCAGCAGCAGTACAGGGGAAAGCAATCAGCCCCAGCATTTT. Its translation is CASSSTGESNQPQHF.

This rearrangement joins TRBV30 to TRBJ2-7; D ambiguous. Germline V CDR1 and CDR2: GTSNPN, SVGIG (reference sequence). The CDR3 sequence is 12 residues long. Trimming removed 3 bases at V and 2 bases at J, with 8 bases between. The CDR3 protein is CAWSALAYEQYF. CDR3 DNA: TGTGCCTGGAGCGCGTTGGCCTACGAGCAGTACTTC.

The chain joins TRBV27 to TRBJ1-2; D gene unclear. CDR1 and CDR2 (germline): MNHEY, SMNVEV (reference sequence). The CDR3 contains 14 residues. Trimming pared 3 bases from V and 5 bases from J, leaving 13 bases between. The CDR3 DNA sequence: TGTGCCAGCAGTTTTGGGTACGGCGCGTATGGCTACACCTTC. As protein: CASSFGYGAYGYTF.

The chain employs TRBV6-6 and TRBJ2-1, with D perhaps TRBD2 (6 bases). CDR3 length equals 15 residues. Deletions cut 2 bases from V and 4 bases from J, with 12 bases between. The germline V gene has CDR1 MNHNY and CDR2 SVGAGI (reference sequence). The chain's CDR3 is CASSYEAGTYNEQFF. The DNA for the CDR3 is TGTGCCAGCAGTTACGAGGCGGGAACTTACAATGAGCAGTTCTTC.

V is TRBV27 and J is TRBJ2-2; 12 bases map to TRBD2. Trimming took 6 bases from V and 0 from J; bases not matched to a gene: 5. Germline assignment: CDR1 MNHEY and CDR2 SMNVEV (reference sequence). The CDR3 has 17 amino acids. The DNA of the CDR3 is TGTGCCAGCAGAAGAACTAGCGGGAGGCCGAACACCGGGGAGCTGTTTTTT. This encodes CASRRTSGRPNTGELFF.

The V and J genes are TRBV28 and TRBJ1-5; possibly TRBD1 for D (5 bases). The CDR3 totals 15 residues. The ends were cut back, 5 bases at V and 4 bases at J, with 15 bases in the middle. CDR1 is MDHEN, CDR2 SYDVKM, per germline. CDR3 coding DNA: TGTGCCAGCAGTGAGCAGGGTAGGGGAAATCAGCCCCAGCATTTT. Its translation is CASSEQGRGNQPQHF.

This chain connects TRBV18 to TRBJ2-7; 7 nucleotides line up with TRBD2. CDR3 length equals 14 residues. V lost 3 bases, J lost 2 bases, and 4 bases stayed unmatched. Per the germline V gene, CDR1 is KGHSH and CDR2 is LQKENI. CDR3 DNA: TGTGCCAGCTCACCCCCGGGACTACCCTACGAGCAGTACTTC. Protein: CASSPPGLPYEQYF.

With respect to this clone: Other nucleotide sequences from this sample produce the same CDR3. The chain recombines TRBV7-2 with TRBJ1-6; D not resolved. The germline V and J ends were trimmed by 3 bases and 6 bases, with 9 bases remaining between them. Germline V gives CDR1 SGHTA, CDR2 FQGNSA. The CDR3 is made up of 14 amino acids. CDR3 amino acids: CASSLLPLNSPLHF. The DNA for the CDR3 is TGTGCCAGCAGCTTGTTGCCGCTTAATTCACCCCTCCACTTT.

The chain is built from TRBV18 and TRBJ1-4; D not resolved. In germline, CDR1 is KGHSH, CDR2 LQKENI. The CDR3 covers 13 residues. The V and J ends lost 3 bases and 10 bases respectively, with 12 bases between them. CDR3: CASSPSESGKLFF. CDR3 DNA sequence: TGTGCCAGCTCACCTTCGGAGTCTGGAAAACTGTTTTTT.

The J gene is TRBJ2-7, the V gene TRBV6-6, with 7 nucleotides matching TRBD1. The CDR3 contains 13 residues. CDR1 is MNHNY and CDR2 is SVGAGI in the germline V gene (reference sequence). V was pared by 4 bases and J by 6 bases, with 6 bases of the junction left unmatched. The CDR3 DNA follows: TGTGCCAGCAGTTCCACCAGGGGGTTCGAGCAGTACTTC. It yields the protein CASSSTRGFEQYF.